The 26 T cell receptor beta chains presented below share a single source sample, sequenced in a study of T cell repertoires in cytomegalovirus infection. TCRdb re-called the reads through MiXCR, storing one row per CDR3 protein. This table has 350,000 to 450,000 distinct CDR3 sequences, roughly 20% appearing once. The sequenced material came from PBMCs. These receptor sequences come from a human donor in good health (CMV status not recorded). Some clones in this sample may be carry-over from other donors' samples.

This clonotype was counted many times. The chain has TRBV7-6 and TRBJ2-3; either TRBD1 or TRBD2 may supply D (5 bases each). V lost 5 bases, J lost 2 bases, and 17 bases lay in between. This CDR3 region has 16 residues. The germline gives CDR1 SGHVS, CDR2 FNYEAQ. The CDR3 loop is CASSPGTETFTDTQYF. In nucleotides, the CDR3 is TGTGCCAGCAGCCCAGGGACCGAAACCTTCACAGATACGCAGTATTTT.

At least ten counts were recorded for this clonotype. The genes are TRBV12-3 or TRBV12-4 and TRBJ2-1; D remains unclear. The CDR3 consists of 12 residues. The V end was cut by 6 bases, the J end by 7 bases, with 10 bases between. CDR3 sequence (DNA): TGTGCCAGCAGCAACAACGCAAATGAGCAGTTCTTC. Its protein is CASSNNANEQFF.

V is TRBV20-1 and J is TRBJ2-5, with a weak D call TRBD1 (5 bases). V was pared by 0 bases and J by 1 base, with 6 bases between. The CDR3 has 13 amino acids. Looked up from germline, CDR1 is DFQATT and CDR2 is SNEGSKA (reference sequence). The CDR3 sequence: CSARETAQETQYF. The CDR3 nucleotides read TGCAGTGCTAGAGAGACAGCCCAAGAGACCCAGTACTTC.

In its sample, this clonotype was seen a few times. The rearrangement links TRBV11-2 to TRBJ2-7; 8 nucleotides match TRBD2. This CDR3 has 15 amino acids. CDR1 is SGHAT, CDR2 FQNNGV, per germline. V trimming: 3 bases; J trimming: 3 bases; junction bases outside the gene matches: 7. The CDR3 region has the DNA TGTGCCAGCAGCTTTCCCGGACTAGCAGTCTACGAGCAGTACTTC. It codes for CASSFPGLAVYEQYF. Together with reference TRBV11-2 and TRBJ2-7, the CDR3 gives the full variable domain: EAGVAQSPRYKIIEKRQSVAFWCNPISGHATLYWYQQILGQGPKLLIQFQNNGVVDDSQLPKDRFSAERLKGVDSTLKIQPAKLEDSAVYLCASSFPGLAVYEQYFGPGTRLTVT.

Many counts were recorded for this clonotype. The chain is built from TRBV7-2 and TRBJ1-1, with D unclear. Germline V lookup: CDR1 SGHTA, CDR2 FQGNSA. The length of the CDR3 is 13 residues. V lost 5 bases, J lost 4 bases, and 11 bases lay in between. The CDR3, as DNA: TGTGCCAGCAGCGCAAATCGGGTCACTGAAGCTTTCTTT. This sequence encodes CASSANRVTEAFF.

Ten or more counts support this clonotype. CDR3 in amino acids: CASSFAGDEYGYTF. CDR3 nucleotide sequence: TGTGCCAGCAGCTTTGCAGGGGATGAATATGGCTACACCTTC. V and J are TRBV7-9 and TRBJ1-2; TRBD1 might be the D (6 bases). The germline V gene encodes CDR1 SEHNR and CDR2 FQNEAQ (reference sequence). Trimming left V 3 bases short and J 5 bases short, with 13 bases between. The CDR3 consists of 14 residues.

Many counts were recorded for this clonotype. The gene calls are TRBV7-8 and TRBJ1-5; no clear D gene. Germline CDR1 SGHVS, CDR2 FQNEAQ. Trimming took off 4 bases at V and 1 base at J, with 8 bases between the two ends. This CDR3 region has 14 residues. The CDR3 loop reads CASSSSGSNQPQHF. In DNA form, the CDR3 reads TGTGCCAGCAGCTCGTCCGGAAGCAATCAGCCCCAGCATTTT.

This clonotype was seen a handful of times. The chain links TRBV29-1 to TRBJ1-5; 8 positions match TRBD1. Germline CDR1 and CDR2: SQVTM and ANQGSEA. V lost 6 bases to trimming and J lost 3 bases; unmatched junction nucleotides: 7. CDR3 length: 14 residues. CDR3 in DNA: TGCAGCGTGGGGACAGGAGCGGACAATCAGCCCCAGCATTTT. Protein sequence: CSVGTGADNQPQHF.

V and J are TRBV11-2 and TRBJ1-1; perhaps TRBD1 as D (6 bases). This CDR3 comprises 16 residues. Germline loops: CDR1 SGHAT, CDR2 FQNNGV. V gave up 5 bases and J gave up 3 bases, with 19 bases separating them. The CDR3 coding sequence is TGTGCCAGCAGCCGTGGACGAGGAGGGGGTGACACTGAAGCTTTCTTT. Amino acid sequence: CASSRGRGGGDTEAFF.

The sample holds a few counts of this clonotype. The chain is built from TRBV4-2 and TRBJ2-3, with a tentative D call TRBD2 (6 bases). CDR1 is LGHNA, CDR2 YNFKEQ, per germline. The CDR3 totals 17 residues. V dropped 1 base and J dropped 5 bases, with 19 bases sitting between them. CDR3 in amino acids: CASSQAIGTSRGDTQYF. As DNA, the CDR3 is TGTGCCAGCAGCCAAGCCATTGGAACTAGCCGGGGAGATACGCAGTATTTT.

This clonotype has a count of ten or more. The V and J genes are TRBV6-1 and TRBJ2-3, with TRBD2 as a possible D gene (5 bases). The CDR3 covers 13 residues. CDR1 is MNHNS, CDR2 SASEGT, per germline. V was pared by 5 bases and J by 6 bases, with 12 bases between. CDR3 DNA: TGTGCCAGCAGTAGCGGCGACGTCGATACGCAGTATTTT. Protein sequence: CASSSGDVDTQYF.

This clonotype was detected ten times or more. The chain couples TRBV12-5 to TRBJ2-1, with D perhaps matching TRBD1 (5 bases). The V end was cut by 8 bases, the J end by 2 bases, with 13 bases between. The CDR3 totals 14 residues. Germline V gene lookup returns CDR1 LGHNT and CDR2 FRNRAP. In nucleotides, the CDR3 is TGTGCTAGTCAATGGACACATACCTACAATGAGCAGTTCTTC. The encoded protein is CASQWTHTYNEQFF. Supplemented by reference TRBV12-5 and TRBJ2-1, the full variable domain reads DARVTQTPRHKVTEMGQEVTMRCQPILGHNTVFWYRQTMMQGLELLAYFRNRAPLDDSGMPKDRFSAEMPDATLATLKIQPSEPRDSAVYFCASQWTHTYNEQFFGPGTRLTVL.

The CDR3 nucleotides are TGCAGTGCTAGGCGGCTAGCGGGAGGGTCAGATACGCAGTATTTT. This translates into CSARRLAGGSDTQYF. The V gene is TRBV20-1, the J gene TRBJ2-3; TRBD2 agrees at 12 bases. V lost 3 bases, J lost 4 bases, and 5 bases stayed unmatched. This CDR3 has 15 residues. Germline CDR1 DFQATT, CDR2 SNEGSKA (reference sequence).

About this clonotype itself: This may be a read error, as it is one base from a much larger clone. The chain is built from TRBV7-2 and TRBJ2-7; 7 bases are a match to TRBD2. This CDR3 is 13 amino acids long. The germline V gene encodes CDR1 SGHTA and CDR2 FQGNSA. Losses at the gene ends were 6 bases for V and 3 bases for J; bases not matched to a gene: 5. In DNA form, the CDR3 reads TGTGCCAGCAGGCCCACGGGGGGCTACGAGCAGTACTTC. It is translated as CASRPTGGYEQYF.

This clonotype was picked up many times. The chain links TRBV28 to TRBJ1-4, with TRBD1 matching over 9 bases. The CDR3 totals 15 residues. The trim removed 6 bases at V and 5 bases at J, leaving 7 bases unmatched. The germline V gene encodes CDR1 MDHEN and CDR2 SYDVKM. The CDR3 nucleotides are TGTGCCAGCAGATACCGGGACAGGGCAAATGAAAAACTGTTTTTT. Its protein product is CASRYRDRANEKLFF.

The chain couples TRBV7-4 to TRBJ2-7, with D possibly being TRBD1 or TRBD2 (6 bases each). V was shortened by 3 bases and J by 6 bases, with 9 bases between the two germline ends. The CDR3 has 12 residues. Germline V gives CDR1 SGHVT, CDR2 SQSDAQ. The DNA of the CDR3 is TGTGCCAGCAGCTTCAGGGGAGGCGAGCAGTACTTC. It translates to CASSFRGGEQYF.

This clonotype was observed a few times. The chain links TRBV5-4 to TRBJ2-1, with 16 bases fitting TRBD2. The CDR3 loop spans 19 amino acids. The junction had 14 bases not matched to a gene; V was cut back by 4 bases and J by 7 bases. Germline V gives CDR1 SGHNT, CDR2 YYREEE (reference sequence). CDR3 protein: CASSRGGTSGRAVENEQFF. The CDR3 DNA reads TGTGCCAGCAGCCGAGGGGGGACTAGCGGGAGGGCAGTGGAAAATGAGCAGTTCTTC.

This clonotype was picked up many times. This chain joins TRBV7-2 and TRBJ1-6; no reliable D call. Germline values: CDR1 SGHTA, CDR2 FQGNSA. V lost 1 base to trimming and J lost 0 bases, with 16 bases between them. The CDR3 has 19 residues. The CDR3 sequence: CASSLEFWQTSSYNSPLHF. The CDR3 region has the DNA TGTGCCAGCAGCTTAGAGTTTTGGCAGACGAGCTCCTATAATTCACCCCTCCACTTT.

This rearrangement joins TRBV7-9 to TRBJ1-2; 8 nucleotides match TRBD1. Germline V gives CDR1 SEHNR, CDR2 FQNEAQ (reference sequence). V lost 4 bases to trimming and J lost 0 bases; unmatched junction nucleotides: 4. CDR3 length: 15 amino acids. The CDR3 loop is CASSSDRGTNYGYTF. CDR3 nucleotide sequence: TGTGCCAGCAGCTCCGACAGGGGTACTAACTATGGCTACACCTTC. Using reference TRBV7-9 and TRBJ1-2 for the parts outside the CDR3, the full variable domain is DTGVSQNPRHKITKRGQNVTFRCDPISEHNRLYWYRQTLGQGPEFLTYFQNEAQLEKSRLLSDRFSAERPKGSFSTLEIQRTEQGDSAMYLCASSSDRGTNYGYTFGSGTRLTVV.

The chain uses TRBV6-6 and TRBJ1-2, with D uncertain. The V and J ends lost 6 bases and 8 bases respectively, with 10 bases between them. Germline loops: CDR1 MNHNY, CDR2 SVGAGI (reference sequence). This CDR3 contains 11 residues. The CDR3 nucleotides read TGTGCCAGCAGGGAGTTGGAAGGCTACACCTTC. This gives the protein CASRELEGYTF.

This clonotype occurred many times. This chain links TRBV7-9 with TRBJ2-4; TRBD1 aligns across 7 bases. Looked up from germline, CDR1 is SEHNR and CDR2 is FQNEAQ (reference sequence). The CDR3 sequence is 14 residues long. Unmatched junction bases numbered 5, after V lost 5 bases and J lost 4 bases. In DNA, the CDR3 is TGTGCCAGCAGCGCCACGACAGGGAAAAACATTCAGTACTTC. It specifies CASSATTGKNIQYF.

The chain joins TRBV2 to TRBJ2-7; D is unclear. V gave up 8 bases and J gave up 6 bases, with 11 bases separating them. This CDR3 is 11 amino acids long. Germline V gives CDR1 SNHLY, CDR2 FYNNEI. CDR3 nucleotide sequence: TGTGCCAGCGGGTACGGGTCCGAGCAGTACTTC. Protein sequence: CASGYGSEQYF.

This clonotype was recorded at least ten times. The chain recombines TRBV7-9 with TRBJ1-1, with TRBD1 as a possible D gene (5 bases). This CDR3 contains 14 residues. CDR1 and CDR2 (germline): SEHNR, FQNEAQ (reference sequence). Trimming removed 3 bases at V and 4 bases at J, with 12 bases between. The CDR3: CASSFNAGGTEAFF. DNA of the CDR3: TGTGCCAGCAGCTTTAACGCGGGGGGCACTGAAGCTTTCTTT.

In this sample, this clonotype turned up many times. J is TRBJ2-1 and V is TRBV7-6; the D is unclear. V lost 0 bases and J 8 bases, leaving 11 bases between the germline ends. This CDR3 region has 14 residues. The germline CDR1 and CDR2 sequences are SGHVS and FNYEAQ. The CDR3 DNA sequence: TGTGCCAGCAGCTTAGCGGGTGGTTCAGATGAGCAGTTCTTC. Translated: CASSLAGGSDEQFF. The full variable domain, in which reference TRBV7-6 and TRBJ2-1 provide the parts outside the CDR3, is GAGVSQSPRYKVTKRGQDVALRCDPISGHVSLYWYRQALGQGPEFLTYFNYEAQQDKSGLPNDRFSAERPEGSISTLTIQRTEQRDSAMYRCASSLAGGSDEQFFGPGTRLTVL.

The table lists this clonotype with a few counts. The chain employs TRBV20-1 and TRBJ1-3; the D gene is possibly TRBD1 (5 bases). Between the trimmed V and J ends, which lost 0 bases and 8 bases, there was a span of 8 bases. Germline CDR1 is DFQATT and CDR2 is SNEGSKA (reference sequence). There are 12 residues in the CDR3. CDR3 sequence reads: CSARDSGDTIYF. For the CDR3, the DNA is TGCAGTGCTAGAGATTCGGGGGACACCATATATTTT.

This clonotype was seen a handful of times. The rearrangement uses TRBV7-9 and TRBJ2-1, with TRBD2 matching over 11 bases. Per germline, CDR1 SEHNR and CDR2 FQNEAQ (reference sequence). J lost 5 bases, V lost 6 bases, and 3 bases had no gene match. The CDR3 runs 14 residues. The CDR3 region is CASSASGGNNEQFF. The DNA for the CDR3 is TGTGCCAGCAGTGCTAGCGGGGGGAACAATGAGCAGTTCTTC. Filled out from reference TRBV7-9 and TRBJ2-1, the complete variable domain reads DTGVSQNPRHKITKRGQNVTFRCDPISEHNRLYWYRQTLGQGPEFLTYFQNEAQLEKSRLLSDRFSAERPKGSFSTLEIQRTEQGDSAMYLCASSASGGNNEQFFGPGTRLTVL.